The 31 T cell receptor beta chains reported below all come from one sample, sequenced in a study of cytomegalovirus exposure and HLA in healthy donors. Data came from immunoSEQ multiplex PCR; TCRdb stores just in-frame clones and leaves some out. The table lists fewer than 200,000 clones, 85% of them singletons. Sequencing was done on a sample of PBMCs. All receptors come from a man aged 18-30 years in good health and CMV-seropositive.

The chain links TRBV14 to TRBJ2-1, with 7 bases matching TRBD2. Trimming cost V 2 bases and J 6 bases; bases outside gene matches: 4. The CDR3 runs to 14 residues. Germline loops: CDR1 SGHDN, CDR2 FVKESK. CDR3 loop: CASSQRTRFNEQFF. Here the CDR3 DNA reads TGTGCCAGCAGCCAACGGACTAGATTCAATGAGCAGTTCTTC.

The chain joins TRBV19 to TRBJ2-7, with 7 bases aligning to TRBD2. The germline CDR1 and CDR2 sequences are LNHDA and SQIVND (reference sequence). The CDR3 contains 14 residues. Trimming cost V 6 bases and J 2 bases; bases outside gene matches: 7. CDR3 sequence (DNA): TGTGCCAGTAGCTTAACTAGCGTAACCTACGAGCAGTACTTC. Its translation is CASSLTSVTYEQYF.

The J gene is TRBJ2-2, the V gene TRBV11-2, with 7 positions matching TRBD1. Germline CDR1 is SGHAT and CDR2 is FQNNGV. The V segment lost 5 bases and the J segment 0 bases; nucleotides outside the gene matches: 6. This CDR3 has 16 residues. Written as DNA, the CDR3 is TGTGCCAGCAGCCCCCGGGACAGACCGAACACCGGGGAGCTGTTTTTT. It codes for CASSPRDRPNTGELFF.

This chain links TRBV9 with TRBJ2-3; D remains ambiguous. This CDR3 comprises 16 residues. CDR1 SGDLS and CDR2 YYNGEE come from the germline V gene. V lost 4 bases and J 2 bases, leaving 17 bases between the germline ends. Here the CDR3 reads CASSSAPGGATDTQYF. Written as DNA, the CDR3 is TGTGCCAGCAGCTCGGCCCCTGGCGGCGCCACAGATACGCAGTATTTT.

The chain joins TRBV29-1 to TRBJ2-1; TRBD2 aligns across 7 bases. V lost 7 bases to trimming and J lost 0 bases; unmatched junction nucleotides: 9. The CDR3 is 15 amino acids. Germline assignment: CDR1 SQVTM and CDR2 ANQGSEA. CDR3 DNA sequence: TGCAGCGCCCAAGGGAGGGACCGCTCCTACAATGAGCAGTTCTTC. Its protein product is CSAQGRDRSYNEQFF.

V usage is TRBV6-5 and J usage is TRBJ2-5; D gene unclear. Germline values: CDR1 MNHEY, CDR2 SVGAGI. The CDR3 has 15 amino acids. Deletions cut 2 bases from V and 2 bases from J, with 12 bases between. CDR3 in DNA: TGTGCCAGCAGTTACACTCGACACTCACAAGAGACCCAGTACTTC. Translated, it gives CASSYTRHSQETQYF.

V gene TRBV4-1 combines with J gene TRBJ2-7; tentatively, D is TRBD1 (5 bases). V was clipped by 3 bases and J by 5 bases, with 14 bases between them. The CDR3 has 14 amino acids. Germline V lookup: CDR1 MGHRA, CDR2 YSYEKL. DNA for the CDR3: TGCGCCAGCAGCCAGTTTCAGGGCGACGACGAGCAGTACTTC. It specifies CASSQFQGDDEQYF.

This chain connects TRBV9 to TRBJ2-2, with D uncertain. This CDR3 region has 15 residues. Trimming stripped 4 bases from V and 2 bases from J, with 12 bases between. Per germline, CDR1 SGDLS and CDR2 YYNGEE. CDR3 DNA sequence: TGTGCCAGCAGCCCAGTAGGAGCAAACACCGGGGAGCTGTTTTTT. Translated, it gives CASSPVGANTGELFF.

This clone was counted only a few times. The rearrangement joins TRBV2 to TRBJ1-2; D remains unclear. In germline, CDR1 is SNHLY, CDR2 FYNNEI. The CDR3 totals 15 residues. Trimming took 2 bases from V and 6 from J, leaving 16 bases between them. In DNA form, the CDR3 reads TGTGCCAGCAGTGAACTTCTGCCCCAGGAGGATGGCTACACCTTC. This sequence encodes CASSELLPQEDGYTF.

This rearrangement joins TRBV5-1 to TRBJ2-1, with a weak D call TRBD2 (6 bases). Germline assignment: CDR1 SGHRS and CDR2 YFSETQ. V was pared by 6 bases and J by 9 bases, with 19 bases between. The CDR3 extends over 14 amino acids. Here the CDR3 reads CASNQRTGRGEQFF. The CDR3 DNA reads as TGCGCCAGCAACCAGAGGACGGGGCGGGGTGAGCAGTTCTTC.

The chain joins TRBV30 to TRBJ1-2, with TRBD1 matching over 8 bases. The ends lost 2 bases at V and 5 bases at J; junction bases unmatched: 10. The CDR3 has 15 amino acids. From germline, CDR1 is GTSNPN and CDR2 SVGIG (reference sequence). The CDR3 coding sequence is TGTGCCTGGAGTCCTCCTCAGGGGGCGAGGTATGGCTACACCTTC. Amino acid sequence: CAWSPPQGARYGYTF. The whole variable domain, filled in from reference TRBV30 and TRBJ1-2, reads SQTIHQWPATLVQPVGSPLSLECTVEGTSNPNLYWYRQAAGRGLQLLFYSVGIGQISSEVPQNLSASRPQDRQFILSSKKLLLSDSGFYLCAWSPPQGARYGYTFGSGTRLTVV.

The chain is built from TRBV5-1 and TRBJ1-2; 10 bases are a match to TRBD1. Looked up from germline, CDR1 is SGHRS and CDR2 is YFSETQ. Unmatched junction bases numbered 4, after V lost 2 bases and J lost 9 bases. CDR3 length equals 13 residues. The CDR3, as DNA: TGCGCCAGCAGCTTAGGGACAGGGGATAGCTACACCTTC. Its protein product is CASSLGTGDSYTF. The full variable domain, with the rest looked up from reference TRBV5-1 and TRBJ1-2, is KAGVTQTPRYLIKTRGQQVTLSCSPISGHRSVSWYQQTPGQGLQFLFEYFSETQRNKGNFPGRFSGRQFSNSRSEMNVSTLELGDSALYLCASSLGTGDSYTFGSGTRLTVV.

The CDR3 DNA sequence: TGTGCCAGCAGTTATCTAGCGGGAGCAGATACGCAGTATTTT. Translated: CASSYLAGADTQYF. The chain combines TRBV2 with TRBJ2-3, with 10 nucleotides matching TRBD2. J lost 4 bases, V lost 5 bases, and 3 bases had no gene match. Germline CDR1 SNHLY, CDR2 FYNNEI. The CDR3 length is 14 residues.

CDR3 in DNA: TGTGCCAGCAGTGTAGACAGGCTTCAGGGTGAAGCTTTCTTT. Protein: CASSVDRLQGEAFF. The chain recombines TRBV27 with TRBJ1-1, with D possibly being TRBD1 (6 bases). This CDR3 is 14 amino acids long. Trimming left V 5 bases short and J 7 bases short, with 17 bases between. Germline CDR1 is MNHEY and CDR2 is SMNVEV (reference sequence).

The V call is TRBV19, the J call TRBJ2-7; 11 bases are a match to TRBD1. Germline CDR1 LNHDA, CDR2 SQIVND (reference sequence). The CDR3 contains 14 residues. The junction had 4 bases not matched to a gene; V was cut back by 6 bases and J by 3 bases. CDR3 residues: CASSTGTGGYEQYF. CDR3 nucleotides: TGTGCCAGTAGCACCGGGACAGGGGGCTACGAGCAGTACTTC.

This rearrangement joins TRBV27 to TRBJ1-6; unclear D gene. Germline lookup yields CDR1 MNHEY and CDR2 SMNVEV (reference sequence). V gave up 4 bases and J gave up 4 bases, with 8 bases separating them. The CDR3 length is 14 residues. The CDR3 coding sequence is TGTGCCAGCAGTTCTTCAGGATATAATTCACCCCTCCACTTT. This codes for CASSSSGYNSPLHF.

The chain carries TRBV5-1 and TRBJ2-5; 13 nucleotides match TRBD2. Germline V gene lookup returns CDR1 SGHRS and CDR2 YFSETQ. CDR3 length equals 17 residues. V dropped 4 bases and J dropped 4; count of bases not matched to a gene: 10. CDR3 nucleotides: TGCGCCAGCAGCATAGGACTAGCGGGAGTGGTAGGAGAGACCCAGTACTTC. This codes for CASSIGLAGVVGETQYF.

Written as DNA, the CDR3 is TGTGCCAGCAGTTTATATGGCAGGGGGCACGGTCAGCCCCAGCATTTT. The encoded protein is CASSLYGRGHGQPQHF. This rearrangement joins TRBV27 to TRBJ1-5; 8 bases agree with TRBD1. The CDR3 loop spans 16 amino acids. The ends lost 1 base at V and 6 bases at J; junction bases unmatched: 8. The germline V gene has CDR1 MNHEY and CDR2 SMNVEV (reference sequence).

The rearrangement links TRBV29-1 to TRBJ2-3; 10 positions agree with TRBD1. With 2 bases clipped from V and 3 bases from J, the junction kept 5 bases outside the gene matches. The CDR3 is 15 amino acids. Per germline, CDR1 SQVTM and CDR2 ANQGSEA. The CDR3, as DNA: TGCAGCGTTGAAAAGGGACAGGGGATAACAGATACGCAGTATTTT. Protein: CSVEKGQGITDTQYF.

The rearrangement joins TRBV18 to TRBJ1-2, with TRBD1 identical over 7 bases. V gave up 3 bases and J gave up 3 bases; unmatched junction bases: 7. This CDR3 contains 15 residues. Looked up from germline, CDR1 is KGHSH and CDR2 is LQKENI. The CDR3 sequence: CASSPTGEAYYGYTF. The CDR3 DNA follows: TGTGCCAGCTCACCCACAGGGGAGGCGTACTATGGCTACACCTTC.

The chain employs TRBV28 and TRBJ2-7, with TRBD1 matching over 9 bases. The V gene's germline CDR1 is MDHEN and CDR2 SYDVKM. J lost 4 bases, V lost 5 bases, and 12 bases had no gene match. The length of the CDR3 is 16 residues. CDR3 sequence (DNA): TGTGCCAGCAGTACTCACACAGGGGGCTTCGTTTACGAGCAGTACTTC. Its translation is CASSTHTGGFVYEQYF.

This sequence joins TRBV5-1 and TRBJ1-4; 7 nucleotides line up with TRBD1. CDR3 length: 14 amino acids. The V gene end was trimmed by 5 bases and the J gene end by 8 bases; junction bases not matched to a gene: 9. Looked up from germline, CDR1 is SGHRS and CDR2 is YFSETQ. The CDR3 DNA sequence: TGCGCCAGCAGTTCAGGGGGTTTTGGAGAAAAACTGTTTTTT. Protein sequence: CASSSGGFGEKLFF.

For the CDR3, the DNA is TGCAGCGCAAGAGACAGGGGGCTTAACTATGGCTACACCTTC. Translating it yields CSARDRGLNYGYTF. The rearrangement uses TRBV29-1 and TRBJ1-2, with 10 bases matching TRBD1. The germline V gene has CDR1 SQVTM and CDR2 ANQGSEA. The CDR3 runs to 14 residues. V lost 7 bases to trimming and J lost 1 base; unmatched junction nucleotides: 6.

This clone came up once. The chain combines TRBV5-8 with TRBJ1-2; D not resolved. This CDR3 has 17 amino acids. Trimming cost V 4 bases and J 2 bases, with 21 bases left between them. Germline lookup yields CDR1 SGHTS and CDR2 YDEGEE. The CDR3 sequence: CASSPSPVTVPNYGYTF. The CDR3 DNA follows: TGTGCCAGCAGCCCCTCACCCGTTACAGTACCCAACTATGGCTACACCTTC.

The rearrangement links TRBV7-9 to TRBJ2-7; TRBD2 aligns across 10 bases. The trim removed 0 bases at V and 6 bases at J, leaving 14 bases unmatched. This CDR3 is 18 amino acids long. Germline V gives CDR1 SEHNR, CDR2 FQNEAQ (reference sequence). In nucleotides, the CDR3 is TGTGCCAGCAGCTTAGCCGGGGTAGCGGGGGGCCCCAGAGGCGAGCAGTACTTC. Its protein is CASSLAGVAGGPRGEQYF.

J is TRBJ2-7 and V is TRBV5-1; D uncertain. The ends were cut back, 0 bases at V and 1 base at J, with 11 bases in the middle. In germline, CDR1 is SGHRS, CDR2 YFSETQ. The CDR3 sequence is 15 residues long. The CDR3 coding sequence is TGCGCCAGCAGCTTGGAAAGTCCAGATTCCTACGAGCAGTACTTC. The encoded protein is CASSLESPDSYEQYF.

The chain is built from TRBV28 and TRBJ1-2; 11 nucleotides align to TRBD1. The V and J ends lost 1 base and 8 bases, in that order; junction bases with no gene match: 6. The CDR3 spans 15 residues. CDR1 and CDR2 (germline): MDHEN, SYDVKM. In DNA form, the CDR3 reads TGTGCCAGCAGTTTATCTGGACAGGGGGCCCTAGGCTACACCTTC. This encodes CASSLSGQGALGYTF.

The V and J genes are TRBV5-3 and TRBJ2-7; D ambiguous. TRBV5-3 is an open reading frame whose function is uncertain. The CDR3 is 14 amino acids. Trimming took 1 base from V and 1 from J, leaving 9 bases between them. The DNA for the CDR3 is TGTGCCAGAAGCTTGTCAGAGGAATCCTACGAGCAGTACTTC. As protein: CARSLSEESYEQYF.

The chain is built from TRBV9 and TRBJ1-4, with D possibly matching TRBD1 (6 bases). The V end was cut by 3 bases, the J end by 8 bases, with 17 bases between. The germline gives CDR1 SGDLS, CDR2 YYNGEE. CDR3 size: 15 residues. The CDR3 coding sequence is TGTGCCAGCAGCGCGTACGGGGGGGCGCAAGAAAAACTGTTTTTT. Translation: CASSAYGGAQEKLFF.

The V gene is TRBV6-5, the J gene TRBJ2-1; no definite D call. Germline V gene sequence: CDR1 MNHEY, CDR2 SVGAGI. V shed 2 bases and J shed 7 bases, with 12 bases lying between them. The CDR3 has 14 residues. The CDR3 DNA sequence: TGTGCCAGCAGTTACGGCTACAGTGGGAATGAGCAGTTCTTC. It is translated as CASSYGYSGNEQFF.

This chain joins TRBV4-1 and TRBJ1-2; D remains unclear. The CDR3 is 15 amino acids. Germline V gene sequence: CDR1 MGHRA, CDR2 YSYEKL. V shed 4 bases and J shed 1 base, with 13 bases lying between them. The CDR3 here is CASSLLPGGNYGYTF. In nucleotides, the CDR3 is TGCGCCAGCAGCCTCCTCCCAGGAGGTAACTATGGCTACACCTTC.